The sequence of this T cell receptor beta chain was determined in a study of T cell responses to AZD1222 COVID-19 vaccine. Study findings and constraints: Per reports, nearly half of all spike-specific TCRs target regions that are unmutated in variants.

Clones were sequenced by immunoSEQ multiplex PCR, and TCRdb holds only the in-frame ones, with some missing. Of more than 80,000 clones listed, around 88% are singletons. V gave up 6 bases and J gave up 0 bases, with 8 bases separating them. Germline V gene lookup returns CDR1 LNHDA and CDR2 SQIVND (reference sequence). CDR3 length equals 13 residues. This clone was detected many times. Its antigen is currently unknown. This same CDR3 is encoded by further DNA sequences in the sample. The chain has TRBV19 and TRBJ1-2, with unresolved D. This specimen was peripheral blood, taken on day 0 of MenACWY control vaccination. The sequence was obtained from an adult in good health. DNA of the CDR3: TGTGCCAGTAGGAGGGAGACTAACTATGGCTACACCTTC. Its protein is CASRRETNYGYTF.